A selection of T cell receptor beta chains follows, all from one sample in a study of T cell clones after liver transplantation. The data were produced by immunoSEQ multiplex PCR, yet TCRdb's version contains in-frame clones alone and is incomplete. The table includes 9,000 to 10,000 clones, about three quarters detected once. Sequencing was performed on CD8+ T cells from blood, taken before liver transplant. The receptors come from a human donor who received a liver transplant. The CDR3 runs from the conserved cysteine through the conserved F or W. A D gene is named only where the DNA matches it firmly. Size values are once, few and many counts, or a class for expanded clones, and some rows have none.

v_gene	d_gene	abundance	j_gene	CDR3nt	CDR3aa
TRBV9	TRBD2	medium-sized	TRBJ2-2	TGTGCCAGCACCCAAGATCCCCTAGCGGGAATCACCGGGGAGCTGTTTTTT	CASTQDPLAGITGELFF
TRBV11-2	NA	few	TRBJ2-1	TGTGCCAGCAGCAGGGGGGAGCAGTTCTTC	CASSRGEQFF
TRBV6-5	NA	NA	TRBJ2-2	TGTGCCAGCAGTTACGGGGAGGTTCGCACCGGGGAGCTGTTTTTT	CASSYGEVRTGELFF
TRBV13	NA	NA	TRBJ2-1	TGTGCCAGCAGAATGGAGGGCCCCAATGAGCAGTTCTTC	CASRMEGPNEQFF
TRBV7-9	TRBD1	NA	TRBJ2-1	TGTGCCGCGGACAGGGTTTACAATGAGCAGTTCTTC	CAADRVYNEQFF
TRBV7-7	NA	few	TRBJ2-2	TGTGCCAGCAGCCATTCAGGGGTTAGGGAGCTGTTTTTT	CASSHSGVRELFF
TRBV5-4	NA	once	TRBJ2-1	TGTGCCAGCAGCCCCCCTTTCGGGAGCTCCTACAATGAGCAGTTCTTC	CASSPPFGSSYNEQFF
TRBV5-4	NA	once	TRBJ1-1	TGTGCCAGCACCTCGGGGGGTTTGAACACTGAAGCTTTCTTT	CASTSGGLNTEAFF
TRBV27	TRBD2	few	TRBJ2-5	TGTGCCAGCAGTCCTGGGGTACTAGCGGGATCGGAGACCCAGTACTTC	CASSPGVLAGSETQYF
TRBV9	NA	NA	TRBJ2-3	TGTGCCAGCAGCAGGTCCGGGGGGCAAAGCACAGATACGCAGTATTTT	CASSRSGGQSTDTQYF
TRBV29-1	NA	once	TRBJ1-4	TGCAGCGTTGACGGTCAGAGGAGTGAAAAACTGTTTTTT	CSVDGQRSEKLFF
TRBV14	NA	NA	TRBJ2-3	TGTGCCAGCAGCGGGGGGGCCGGGGCAGATACGCAGTATTTT	CASSGGAGADTQYF
TRBV7-9	NA	NA	TRBJ2-1	TGTGCCAGCAGATCAGGCGGGGCCTACAATGAGCAGTTCTTC	CASRSGGAYNEQFF
TRBV7-6	TRBD2	NA	TRBJ2-5	TGTGCCAGCAGCCTAACCCGGGGGGGGGAGACCCAGTACTTC	CASSLTRGGETQYF
TRBV28	NA	NA	TRBJ2-7	TGTGCCAGCAGTTGGTTTGTGGGGGCCTCCTACGAGCAGTACTTC	CASSWFVGASYEQYF
TRBV28	NA	once	TRBJ1-1	TGTGCCAGCAGTTTGGGGGTCGGGTCCCGAGGAAATGAAGCTTTCTTT	CASSLGVGSRGNEAFF
TRBV10-1	NA	NA	TRBJ1-6	TGCGCCAGCAGTGAGGGGGGTGGCCCGAGGAATAATTCACCCCTCCACTTT	CASSEGGGPRNNSPLHF
TRBV4-2	NA	NA	TRBJ1-3	TGTGCCAGCAGCCAAGAGACGCCCGGAAACACCATATATTTT	CASSQETPGNTIYF
TRBV27	NA	NA	TRBJ2-5	TGTGCCAGCAGTTTCTCGTATCCGAAGGCACCCCAGTACTTC	CASSFSYPKAPQYF
TRBV27	TRBD2	NA	TRBJ2-7	TGTGCCAGCAGGAGCGGACTAGCGGGCCTTTACGAGCAGTACTTC	CASRSGLAGLYEQYF
TRBV5-1	NA	NA	TRBJ1-1	TGCGCCAGCAGCTTATTGGGCGAAGCTTTCTTT	CASSLLGEAFF
TRBV9	NA	NA	TRBJ2-3	TGTGCCAGCAGCGAGCTCGGGACCAGAGATACGCAGTATTTT	CASSELGTRDTQYF
TRBV14	TRBD2	NA	TRBJ2-1	TGTGCCAGCAGCCAACCTAGCGGGGGGGCCGGAGAGCAGTTCTTC	CASSQPSGGAGEQFF